What follows are 5 T cell receptor beta chains derived from one specimen sequenced in a study of blood T cell repertoires in COVID-19. The data were produced by immunoSEQ multiplex PCR, yet TCRdb's version contains in-frame clones alone and is incomplete. The profile shows around 290,000 clones, roughly 90% of them singletons. Sequenced input: PBMCs or T cells enriched from blood (not recorded which). The receptors originated from a young woman who had recovered from COVID-19.

This clone has a single count. This sequence joins TRBV27 and TRBJ2-7, with TRBD1 identical over 9 bases. Germline CDR1 and CDR2: MNHEY and SMNVEV (reference sequence). There are 18 residues in the CDR3. V shed 0 bases, J shed 2 bases, and the junction held 11 bases outside the gene matches. The CDR3 sequence: CASSLSYPNRGLTYEQYF. The CDR3 DNA reads TGTGCCAGCAGTTTATCGTACCCCAACAGGGGGCTAACCTACGAGCAGTACTTC.

The V and J genes are TRBV7-8 and TRBJ2-1; no clear D. The CDR3 totals 16 residues. In germline, CDR1 is SGHVS, CDR2 FQNEAQ. Trimming took off 0 bases at V and 3 bases at J, with 12 bases between the two ends. The CDR3 loop reads CASSLARLTLYNEQFF. The DNA of the CDR3 is TGTGCCAGCAGCTTAGCCCGGCTGACACTCTACAATGAGCAGTTCTTC.

This chain uses TRBV5-1 with TRBJ2-1; 11 bases align to TRBD2. Germline CDR1 reads SGHRS; CDR2 reads YFSETQ. Germline trimming cut 4 bases from V and 6 bases from J; bases unmatched to any gene: 9. This CDR3 has 16 residues. The CDR3 DNA reads TGCGCCAGCAGCGACCTACTTAGCGGGAGGGCCAATGAGCAGTTCTTC. Its translation: CASSDLLSGRANEQFF.

The chain combines TRBV2 with TRBJ1-1; D gene uncertain. This CDR3 is 13 amino acids long. V was clipped by 4 bases and J by 3 bases, with 9 bases between them. Germline V gene data show CDR1 as SNHLY and CDR2 as FYNNEI. The CDR3 here is CASSGRLDTEAFF. CDR3 nucleotide sequence: TGTGCCAGCAGTGGGCGACTGGACACTGAAGCTTTCTTT.

The V gene is TRBV27, the J gene TRBJ2-7; 9 positions match TRBD2. The CDR3 extends over 15 amino acids. Trimming cost V 0 bases and J 3 bases; bases outside gene matches: 3. CDR1 MNHEY and CDR2 SMNVEV come from the germline V gene (reference sequence). The CDR3 spells CASSLSSGRYYEQYF. The CDR3 region has the DNA TGTGCCAGCAGTTTATCTAGCGGGAGATACTACGAGCAGTACTTC.